This T cell receptor beta chain emerged from a study of T cells after yellow fever vaccination. Study at large: Where fractions had low cell numbers, libraries were prepared from them with the SMART-Seq v4 Ultra Low Input RNA kit. General observations from the study: Any FACS-sorted repertoire could hold abundant clonotypes that contaminate it from the bulk population. Primary-vaccination clones mostly resurfaced post-booster (less than 98% CD4, about 87% CD8).

Regarding this clonotype: The antigen remains undetermined.

A universal primer site and UMIs were added as TCR cDNA was made by 5'RACE template switching. TCRdb redid the calling of the 5' RACE reads with MiXCR, one entry per CDR3 protein. The repertoire holds roughly 520,000 distinct CDR3 sequences, just over 20% seen once, with approximately 15% in the top ten. The receptor's source is a man between 18 and 35 years old who received the YFV17D yellow fever vaccine. Sequenced material: PBMCs, taken 21 days after the first yellow fever vaccination.

CDR3 residues: CSAKLATEQFF. CDR3 nucleotides: TGCAGTGCGAAACTAGCAACGGAGCAGTTCTTC. The rearrangement uses TRBV20-1 and TRBJ2-1, with D possibly TRBD2 on 6 matching bases. Germline CDR1 DFQATT, CDR2 SNEGSKA (reference sequence). V was trimmed by 6 bases and J by 10 bases, leaving 13 bases between them. CDR3 size: 11 residues.